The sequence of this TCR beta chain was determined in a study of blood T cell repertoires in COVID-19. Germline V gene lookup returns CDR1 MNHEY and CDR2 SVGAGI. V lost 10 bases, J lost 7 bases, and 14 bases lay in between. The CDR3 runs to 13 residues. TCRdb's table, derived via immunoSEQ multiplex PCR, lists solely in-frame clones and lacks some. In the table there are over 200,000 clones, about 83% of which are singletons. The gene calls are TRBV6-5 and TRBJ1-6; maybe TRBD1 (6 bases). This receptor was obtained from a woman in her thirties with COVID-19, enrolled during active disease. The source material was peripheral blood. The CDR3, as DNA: TGTGCCACAAAACAGGGAATCAATTCACCCCTCCACTTT. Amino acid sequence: CATKQGINSPLHF.